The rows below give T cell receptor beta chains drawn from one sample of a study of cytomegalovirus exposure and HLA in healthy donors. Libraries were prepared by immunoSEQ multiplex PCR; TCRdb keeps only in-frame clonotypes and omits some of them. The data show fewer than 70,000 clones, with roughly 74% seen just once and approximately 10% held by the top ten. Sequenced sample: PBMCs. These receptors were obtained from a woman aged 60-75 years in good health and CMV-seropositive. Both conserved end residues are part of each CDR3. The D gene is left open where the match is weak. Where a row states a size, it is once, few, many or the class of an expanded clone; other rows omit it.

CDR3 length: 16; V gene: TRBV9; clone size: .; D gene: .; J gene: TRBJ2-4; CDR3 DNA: TGTGCCAGCAGCTCAAGAGGCGGACTAGCCAAAAACATTCAGTACTTC; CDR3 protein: CASSSRGGLAKNIQYF
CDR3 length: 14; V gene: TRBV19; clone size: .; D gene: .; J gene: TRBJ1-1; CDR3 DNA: TGTGCCAGTAGTTCAGACTTCCTGAACACTGAAGCTTTCTTT; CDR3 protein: CASSSDFLNTEAFF
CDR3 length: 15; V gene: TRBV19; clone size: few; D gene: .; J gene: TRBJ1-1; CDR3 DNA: TGTGCCAGTAGTATGTCCTTATCCGTGAACACTGAAGCTTTCTTT; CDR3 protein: CASSMSLSVNTEAFF
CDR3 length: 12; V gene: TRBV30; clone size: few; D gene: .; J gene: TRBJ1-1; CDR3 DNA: TGTGCCTGGGCCGGGGAGATAAGTGAAGCTTTCTTT; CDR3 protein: CAWAGEISEAFF
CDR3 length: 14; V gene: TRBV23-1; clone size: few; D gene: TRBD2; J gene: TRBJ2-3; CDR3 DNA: TGCGCCAGCAGTCCTTTCGCGGGAGAGGATACGCAGTATTTT; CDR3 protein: CASSPFAGEDTQYF
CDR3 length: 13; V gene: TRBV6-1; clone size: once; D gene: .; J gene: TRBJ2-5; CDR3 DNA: TGTGCCAGCAGTGCGGACTACCAAGAGACCCAGTACTTC; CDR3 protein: CASSADYQETQYF
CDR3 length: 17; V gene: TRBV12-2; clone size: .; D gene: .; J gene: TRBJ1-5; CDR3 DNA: TGTGCAAGTCGCTTCTCTCTCGAACAGAGCAGCAATCAGCCCCAGCATTTT; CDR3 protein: CASRFSLEQSSNQPQHF
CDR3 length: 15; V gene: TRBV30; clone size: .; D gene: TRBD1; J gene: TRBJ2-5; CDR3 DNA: TGTGCCTGGAGTGTGTACTCGACAGGGGGGGAGACCCAGTACTTC; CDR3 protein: CAWSVYSTGGETQYF
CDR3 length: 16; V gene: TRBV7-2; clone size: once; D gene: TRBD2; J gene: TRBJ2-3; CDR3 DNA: TGTGCCAGCAGCTTAGGCGCGGGAGTTTTGACAGATACGCAGTATTTT; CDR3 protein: CASSLGAGVLTDTQYF
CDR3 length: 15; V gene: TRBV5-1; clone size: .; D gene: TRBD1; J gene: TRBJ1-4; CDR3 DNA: TGCGCCAGCAGCTTATCGGGACAGGGCTATGAAAAACTGTTTTTT; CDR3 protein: CASSLSGQGYEKLFF
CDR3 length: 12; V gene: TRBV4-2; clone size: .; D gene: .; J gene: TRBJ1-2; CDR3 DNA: TGTGCCAGCAGCCAAGAAACGGAGGGCTACACCTTC; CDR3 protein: CASSQETEGYTF
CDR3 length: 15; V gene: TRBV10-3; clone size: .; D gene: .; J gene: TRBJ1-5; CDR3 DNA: TGTGCCATCAGTGAGTCGACGACACAGAATCAGCCCCAGCATTTT; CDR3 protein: CAISESTTQNQPQHF
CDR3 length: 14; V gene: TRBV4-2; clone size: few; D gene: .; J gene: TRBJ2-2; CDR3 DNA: TGTGCCAGCAGCCAAAGAGGGAACACCGGGGAGCTGTTTTTT; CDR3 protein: CASSQRGNTGELFF
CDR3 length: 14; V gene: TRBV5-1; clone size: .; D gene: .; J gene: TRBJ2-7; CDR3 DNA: TGCGCCAGCAGCTTGGTGCGGGCCGCCTACGAGCAGTACTTC; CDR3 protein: CASSLVRAAYEQYF
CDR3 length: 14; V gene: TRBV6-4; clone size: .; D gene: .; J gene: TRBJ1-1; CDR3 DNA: TGTGCCAGCAGATCAGACAGGATGAACACTGAAGCTTTCTTT; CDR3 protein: CASRSDRMNTEAFF
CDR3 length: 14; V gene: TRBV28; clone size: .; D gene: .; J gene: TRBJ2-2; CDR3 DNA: TGTGCCAGCAGTTTATCAGGGAACACCGGGGAGCTGTTTTTT; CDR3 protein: CASSLSGNTGELFF
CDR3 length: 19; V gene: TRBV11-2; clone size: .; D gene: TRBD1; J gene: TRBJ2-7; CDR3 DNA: TGTGCCAGCAGCCAACTCCTGGGACTCGGGACAGGGTTATCCTACGAGCAGTACTTC; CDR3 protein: CASSQLLGLGTGLSYEQYF
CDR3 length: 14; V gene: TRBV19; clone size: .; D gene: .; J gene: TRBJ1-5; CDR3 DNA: TGTGCCAGTAGTATCGGTTATAGCAATCAGCCCCAGCATTTT; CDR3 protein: CASSIGYSNQPQHF
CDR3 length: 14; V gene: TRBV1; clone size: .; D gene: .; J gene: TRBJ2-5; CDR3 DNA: TGCACCATAAACAGAGCGGGGGGGAGTAAGACCCAGTACTTC; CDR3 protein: CTINRAGGSKTQYF
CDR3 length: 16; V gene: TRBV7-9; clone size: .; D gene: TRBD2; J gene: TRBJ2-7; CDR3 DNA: TGTGCCAGCAGCCCCAAAACGCTAGCGGGGGGTGGGGAGCAGTACTTC; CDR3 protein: CASSPKTLAGGGEQYF
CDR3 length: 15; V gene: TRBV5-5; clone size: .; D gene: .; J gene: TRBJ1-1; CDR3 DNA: TGTGCCAGCAGCTCGACCGGACAAGGGGGAACTGAAGCTTTCTTT; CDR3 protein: CASSSTGQGGTEAFF
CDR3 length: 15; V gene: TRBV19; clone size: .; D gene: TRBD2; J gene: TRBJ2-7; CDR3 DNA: TGTGCCAGTAGTACCGCTAGCGGGGGCCCTTACGAGCAGTACTTC; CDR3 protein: CASSTASGGPYEQYF
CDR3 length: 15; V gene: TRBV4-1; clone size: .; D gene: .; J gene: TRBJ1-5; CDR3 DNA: TGCGCCAGCAGCCAAGATCTAATCGGGTTTCAGCCCCAGCATTTT; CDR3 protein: CASSQDLIGFQPQHF
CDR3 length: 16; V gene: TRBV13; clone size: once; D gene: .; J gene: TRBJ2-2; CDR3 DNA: TGTGCCAGCAGCCCGCGGACTAAAACGAACACCGGGGAGCTGTTTTTT; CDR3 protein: CASSPRTKTNTGELFF
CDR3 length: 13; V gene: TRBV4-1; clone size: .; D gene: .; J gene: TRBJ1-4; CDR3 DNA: TGCGCCAGCAGCCAAGGAACGACAGGAAAACTGTTTTTT; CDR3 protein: CASSQGTTGKLFF
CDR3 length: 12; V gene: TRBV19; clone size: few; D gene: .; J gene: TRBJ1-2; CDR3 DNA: TGTGCCAGTAGTATGCGGCCCCGGGTCTACACCTTC; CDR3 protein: CASSMRPRVYTF
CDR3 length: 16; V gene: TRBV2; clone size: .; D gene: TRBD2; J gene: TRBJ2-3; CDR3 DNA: TGTGCCAGCAGCCTCCTCTGGACTAGCGGCACAGATACGCAGTATTTT; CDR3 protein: CASSLLWTSGTDTQYF
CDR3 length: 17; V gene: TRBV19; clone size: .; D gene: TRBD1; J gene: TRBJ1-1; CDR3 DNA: TGTGCCAGTAAGGGGACAGGGGGCGTCGTTGCTTCAAGTGAAGCTTTCTTT; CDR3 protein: CASKGTGGVVASSEAFF
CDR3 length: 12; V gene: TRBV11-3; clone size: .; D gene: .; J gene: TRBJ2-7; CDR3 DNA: TGTGCCAGCAGCCCACCTGGGGGGGAGCAGTACTTC; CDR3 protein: CASSPPGGEQYF
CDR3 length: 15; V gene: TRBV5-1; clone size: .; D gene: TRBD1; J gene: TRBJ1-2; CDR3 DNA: TGCGCCAGCAGCTTGCAGGGGGATTCCTACTATGGCTACACCTTC; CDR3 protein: CASSLQGDSYYGYTF
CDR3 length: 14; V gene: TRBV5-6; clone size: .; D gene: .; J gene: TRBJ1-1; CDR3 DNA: TGTGCCAGCAGCTCCGAACGGGGGAACACTGAAGCTTTCTTT; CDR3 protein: CASSSERGNTEAFF
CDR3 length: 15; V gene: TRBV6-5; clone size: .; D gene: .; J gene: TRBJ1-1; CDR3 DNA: TGTGACAGCAGTTACTATCTAGGGCGAGGGACTGAAGCTTTCTTT; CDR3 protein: CDSSYYLGRGTEAFF